The 3 T cell receptor beta chains below come from one sample, sequenced in a study of spatial heterogeneity in lung cancer. Sample time point: sample taken at primary tumor resection. Their antigen targets remain unknown. Study conclusions and caveats: The number of expanded tumor alpha and beta chains correlated with mutation number.

TCRdb recomputed calls from the 5' RACE reads with MiXCR, one row per CDR3 protein. The sample lists around 7,900 distinct CDR3 sequences; 14% were seen once. The sample was lung tumor tissue, taken at surgery. These receptors originate from a female donor with early-stage non-small cell lung cancer.

This clonotype was found many times. This beta chain is a stray read from a library made for alpha chains; its abundance is not meaningful. V usage is TRBV12-3 or TRBV12-4 and J usage is TRBJ1-3; 9 bases map to TRBD1. This CDR3 has 16 residues. With V trimmed by 6 bases and J by 0 bases, 6 bases remained unmatched. CDR3 DNA sequence: TGTGCCAGCAGACTACAGGGGGCTAACTCTGGAAACACCATATATTTT. Residues: CASRLQGANSGNTIYF.

In its sample, this clonotype is medium-sized. The library was prepared for alpha chains; this beta chain is a stray read, so its frequency means little. The chain has TRBV7-8 and TRBJ1-1; D unclear. Per the germline V gene, CDR1 is SGHVS and CDR2 is FQNEAQ. V lost 1 base and J 5 bases, leaving 8 bases between the germline ends. CDR3 length: 13 residues. CDR3 DNA: TGTGCCAGCAGCTTAGAGAGACCGACTGAAGCTTTCTTT. Protein: CASSLERPTEAFF.

Within the sample, this clonotype is medium-sized. As an off-target read in a library built for alpha chains, this beta chain has a frequency of little significance. The chain has TRBV7-9 and TRBJ1-2; perhaps TRBD1 as D (6 bases). Germline V gene sequence: CDR1 SEHNR, CDR2 FQNEAQ (reference sequence). V was clipped by 7 bases and J by 8 bases, with 20 bases between them. The CDR3 runs to 14 residues. CDR3 sequence: CASIRPGARSGYTF. CDR3 nucleotide sequence: TGTGCCAGCATCCGACCGGGGGCCCGATCGGGCTACACCTTC.